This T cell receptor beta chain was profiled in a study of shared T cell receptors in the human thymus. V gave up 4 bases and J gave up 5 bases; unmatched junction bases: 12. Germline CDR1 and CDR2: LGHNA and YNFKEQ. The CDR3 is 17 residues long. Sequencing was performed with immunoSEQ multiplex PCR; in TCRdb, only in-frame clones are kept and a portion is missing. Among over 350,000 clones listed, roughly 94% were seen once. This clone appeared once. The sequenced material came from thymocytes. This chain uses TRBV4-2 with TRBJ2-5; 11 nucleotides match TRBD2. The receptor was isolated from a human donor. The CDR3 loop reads CASSPVPIAGGPETQYF. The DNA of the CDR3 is TGTGCCAGCAGCCCAGTACCCATAGCGGGAGGGCCTGAGACCCAGTACTTC.